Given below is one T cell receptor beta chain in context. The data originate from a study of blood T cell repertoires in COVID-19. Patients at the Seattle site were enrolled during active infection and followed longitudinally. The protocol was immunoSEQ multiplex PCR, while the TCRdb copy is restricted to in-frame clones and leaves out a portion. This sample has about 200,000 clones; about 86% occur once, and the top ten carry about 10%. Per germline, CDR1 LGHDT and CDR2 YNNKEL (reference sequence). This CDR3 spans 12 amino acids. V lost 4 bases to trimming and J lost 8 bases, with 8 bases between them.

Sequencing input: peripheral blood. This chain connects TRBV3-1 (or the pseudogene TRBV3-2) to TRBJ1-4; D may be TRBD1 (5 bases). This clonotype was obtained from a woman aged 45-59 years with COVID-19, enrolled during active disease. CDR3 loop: CASSLRGEKLFF. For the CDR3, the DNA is TGTGCCAGCAGCCTTCGGGGGGAAAAACTGTTTTTT.